A single sample is the source of the 6 T cell receptor beta chains below, sequenced in a study of CD8 T cells in ankylosing spondylitis. TCRdb reprocessed the 5' RACE reads with MiXCR, giving one entry per CDR3 protein. The data hold just over 150,000 distinct CDR3 sequences, with around 17% observed a single time. Sequenced: blood, either unsorted or a sorted T cell fraction (not recorded which). These receptors were taken from a male donor with ankylosing spondylitis or in good health (not recorded which).

In this sample, this clonotype turned up a few times. This chain uses TRBV7-3 with TRBJ2-1; D is uncertain. The V gene lost 2 bases and the J gene lost 2 bases, with 16 bases spanning the gap. Germline loops: CDR1 SGHTA, CDR2 FQGTGA. This CDR3 region has 17 residues. CDR3 amino acids: CASSLGLGPSPYNEQFF. Here the CDR3 DNA reads TGTGCCAGCAGCTTAGGGTTAGGCCCGAGCCCCTACAATGAGCAGTTCTTC.

This clonotype was seen a few times. The chain couples TRBV5-1 to TRBJ2-7; D is possibly TRBD1 or TRBD2 (5 bases each). Germline CDR1 and CDR2: SGHRS and YFSETQ. The CDR3 covers 15 residues. Trimming cost V 4 bases and J 6 bases, with 20 bases left between them. DNA of the CDR3: TGCGCCAGCAGCCCTGGGGGTCTTCCCTCTCTCGAGCAGTACTTC. Protein sequence: CASSPGGLPSLEQYF.

This clonotype was seen only a few times. J is TRBJ2-3 and V is TRBV7-2, with a possible D match to TRBD2 (7 bases). This CDR3 comprises 13 residues. From germline, CDR1 is SGHTA and CDR2 FQGNSA. Trimming took 5 bases from V and 8 from J, leaving 14 bases between them. The CDR3, as DNA: TGTGCCAGCAGCCGAAACAGGGAGGGTACGCAGTATTTT. It codes for CASSRNREGTQYF.

The chain recombines TRBV7-9 with TRBJ2-7; 7 bases align to TRBD2. Germline lookup yields CDR1 SEHNR and CDR2 FQNEAQ (reference sequence). This CDR3 is built from 13 residues. V shed 7 bases and J 4 bases; nucleotides not matched to a gene: 7. The CDR3 protein is CASILERGYEQYF. The DNA for the CDR3 is TGTGCCAGCATCCTCGAGCGGGGATACGAGCAGTACTTC.

This clonotype was found many times. V and J are TRBV4-2 and TRBJ2-2; D remains ambiguous. Trimming removed 4 bases at V and 6 bases at J, with 15 bases between. CDR1 and CDR2 (germline): LGHNA, YNFKEQ. The CDR3 consists of 15 residues. CDR3 nucleotide sequence: TGTGCCAGCAGCCTCGGCCACAGTGGTTCCGGGGAGCTGTTTTTT. Its translation is CASSLGHSGSGELFF.

This clonotype was seen a few times. V usage is TRBV9 and J usage is TRBJ1-6; D remains unclear. V was clipped by 3 bases and J by 9 bases, with 10 bases between them. CDR1 and CDR2 from the germline V gene are SGDLS and YYNGEE. This CDR3 has 13 residues. Written as DNA, the CDR3 is TGTGCCAGCAGCGGAGACTTGTCTTCACCCCTCCACTTT. This codes for CASSGDLSSPLHF.